This T cell receptor beta chain appears in the sequencing data of a study of blood T cell repertoires in COVID-19 (dated by TCRdb to 2020 to 2022). With regard to the full study: Collaborator samples came from the United States, Italy and Spain and covered acute and convalescent phases of COVID-19. The material from the prospective study consisted of cDNA or gDNA derived from T cells, B-cell-depleted T cells, or PBMCs. Subjects who had been exposed to COVID-19, were actively infected with it, or had recovered from it provided the deeply sampled blood TCRbeta repertoires that made up the dataset. The repertoires were released in a freely available public database intended as a resource for research on the immune response to SARS-CoV-2. Samples came from the ongoing ImmuneRACE study (first 160 participants) plus 1,254 subjects from 6 global collaborators. The sample metadata nearly always contained a de-identified subject ID, COVID-19 status, age in years and sex. Where available, HLA class I and class II types were obtained from metadata supplied by the sample provider rather than from assay-based typing.

Samples from volunteer blood donors who had recovered from COVID-19 were contributed by a second Seattle source. Whole blood was collected in K2EDTA tubes by collaborating institutions according to the institutions' own protocols. For TCRbeta analysis, collaborators shipped samples in one of three forms: frozen whole blood, isolated PBMCs, or DNA extracted from either of those sample types. TCRbeta CDR3 regions were amplified from genomic DNA by means of the immunoSEQ Assay, a bias-controlled multiplex PCR. The paper's processing steps were these. The number of nucleated cells in each sample was estimated from the amplification of reference gene primers within the assay. To quantify the absolute abundance of each unique TCRbeta CDR3 rearrangement, sequence reads were collapsed and filtered. For each sample, productive Simpson clonality was calculated as the square root of Simpson's diversity index across productive rearrangements. TCRdb obtained this table from immuneACCESS and retained in-frame rearrangements with V and J assigned. These tables miss some clones; where compared with another copy, unresolved V genes account for less than half of the shortfall, and the remainder is unexplained. V and J calls plus clone size are reproduced from that table; the DNA served to infer D and trimming. This sample comprises 170,000 or so clones, just under 90% of them detected only once. Just under 0.9% of the sample comes from the top ten.

Trimming at the junction amounts to 1 base on V and 8 bases on J, and the germline ends lie 21 bases apart. CDR1 and CDR2 (SGHAT, FQNNGV) derive from the germline V gene. From its cysteine to its phenylalanine, the CDR3 spans 18 amino acids. The DNA shown is the 54-base CDR3, in frame from base 1. In regard to this clone: The clone's antigen remains unknown. Within one base of it there is no much larger clone, and no base qualities were kept.

The research as a whole found: How much clinical and demographic metadata was included differed by source and by participant, and the metadata was provided uncurated.

The chain links TRBV11-2 with TRBJ1-6; the D gene lacks a confident call. Input material: peripheral blood. This TCR came from a woman aged 18-29 years who had recovered from COVID-19. The DNA is as follows: TGTGCCAGCAGCTTAGGTGGCAGACTCACCTATAGCGATTCACCCCTCCACTTT. This translates into CASSLGGRLTYSDSPLHF.